Listed below are T cell receptor beta chains from one sample, sequenced in a study of siplizumab effects on memory and regulatory T cells. Clones were sequenced by immunoSEQ multiplex PCR, and TCRdb holds only the in-frame ones, with some missing. The data hold around 94,000 clones, with approximately 90% observed a single time. The sequenced sample consisted of CD4+ T cells sorted from blood. These receptors were obtained from a human donor in good health. The CDR3 runs from the conserved cysteine through the conserved F or W. Each record gives: clone size, J gene, V gene, CDR3 protein. Clone size is given for some rows only: seen once, a few or many times, or a class if the clone is expanded.

size: NA; J: NA; V: TRBV6-5; CDR3: CASSYRDRGYEQYF
size: NA; J: TRBJ2-7; V: TRBV28; CDR3: CASSLGGYQYEQYF
size: NA; J: TRBJ2-5; V: TRBV18; CDR3: CASASQETQYF
size: NA; J: TRBJ2-7; V: TRBV5-4; CDR3: CASSPGGGRPLYEQYF
size: NA; J: TRBJ1-2; V: TRBV6-5; CDR3: CASSDANYGYTF
size: NA; J: TRBJ2-1; V: TRBV18; CDR3: CASSPRGGPNEQFF
size: NA; J: TRBJ2-3; V: TRBV18; CDR3: CASSPTEAGYLVSDTQYF
size: NA; J: TRBJ2-2; V: TRBV9; CDR3: CASSAGLAGSNTGELFF
size: NA; J: TRBJ2-7; V: TRBV6-5; CDR3: CASSSRRTSGTYEQYF
size: NA; J: TRBJ1-6; V: TRBV5-1; CDR3: CASSLGAADYNSPLHF
size: NA; J: TRBJ1-1; V: TRBV5-4; CDR3: CASSLIGRENTEAFF
size: NA; J: TRBJ1-3; V: TRBV5-1; CDR3: CASSLGVSGNTIYF
size: NA; J: TRBJ2-3; V: TRBV25-1; CDR3: CASSLGPTNTQYF
size: NA; J: TRBJ1-1; V: TRBV5-1; CDR3: CASSLNTMEAEAFF
size: NA; J: TRBJ2-1; V: TRBV19; CDR3: CASSIRTAIVSYNEQFF
size: NA; J: TRBJ1-2; V: TRBV19; CDR3: CASTGSRTGGAYGYTF
size: NA; J: TRBJ1-2; V: TRBV29-1; CDR3: CSVGENYGYTF
size: NA; J: TRBJ1-5; V: TRBV28; CDR3: CASSLSGRVDQPQHF
size: NA; J: TRBJ2-7; V: TRBV10-2; CDR3: CASRAGQGYEQYF
size: once; J: TRBJ2-5; V: TRBV7-9; CDR3: CASSFLRGQETQYF
size: NA; J: TRBJ2-6; V: TRBV30; CDR3: CALGGASGANVLTF
size: NA; J: TRBJ2-7; V: TRBV28; CDR3: CASRRGTAAYEQYF
size: NA; J: TRBJ2-1; V: TRBV18; CDR3: CASSRGQGAYNEQFF
size: NA; J: TRBJ1-5; V: TRBV28; CDR3: CASSKLGSQHF
size: NA; J: TRBJ2-1; V: TRBV2; CDR3: CASNRDRGNDEQFF
size: NA; J: TRBJ1-1; V: TRBV2; CDR3: CASRRTGLNTEAFF
size: NA; J: TRBJ2-7; V: TRBV4-1; CDR3: CASSQASRTGTYEQYF
size: NA; J: TRBJ1-2; V: TRBV29-1; CDR3: CSVEDRDFASGYTF
size: NA; J: TRBJ2-5; V: TRBV10-2; CDR3: CASSGIEETQYF
size: NA; J: TRBJ1-1; V: TRBV30; CDR3: CAWSDSNTEAFF
size: NA; J: TRBJ2-3; V: TRBV7-2; CDR3: CASSGIRLVSSTDTQYF
size: NA; J: TRBJ2-5; V: TRBV27; CDR3: CASSPLWGETQYF
size: NA; J: TRBJ2-5; V: TRBV5-4; CDR3: CATRGPKGGLETQYF
size: NA; J: TRBJ1-1; V: TRBV5-1; CDR3: CASSLGQVGISEAFF
size: few; J: TRBJ1-4; V: TRBV7-9; CDR3: CASSQGAAYEKLFF
size: NA; J: TRBJ1-2; V: TRBV29-1; CDR3: CSVINQQGAGYGYTF
size: NA; J: TRBJ2-2; V: TRBV28; CDR3: CASHGHTGELFF
size: NA; J: TRBJ1-5; V: TRBV19; CDR3: CASSSDREEQPQHF
size: NA; J: TRBJ2-7; V: TRBV6-6; CDR3: CASSRDRGGGEQYF
size: NA; J: TRBJ1-1; V: TRBV7-3; CDR3: CASSLKGGAPTEAFF
size: NA; J: TRBJ2-2; V: TRBV27; CDR3: CASSLGTGGARTGELFF
size: NA; J: TRBJ1-5; V: TRBV2; CDR3: CASSELVGNQPQHF
size: NA; J: TRBJ2-2; V: TRBV28; CDR3: CASRARPGELFF
size: NA; J: TRBJ1-1; V: TRBV7-9; CDR3: CASSLRDGSNTEAFF